This TCR beta chain is drawn from a study of control samples from healthy donors and cancer patients. The CDR3 contains 13 residues. Between the trimmed V and J ends, which lost 5 bases and 7 bases, there was a span of 14 bases. Germline V gene data show CDR1 as SGHAT and CDR2 as FQNNGV. Here immunoSEQ multiplex PCR was the method, and the copy in TCRdb shows in-frame clones only, minus some. The table lists 70,000 or so clones, about 87% of them singletons. Sequencing was carried out using blood. The chain carries TRBV11-2 and TRBJ1-1, with D perhaps matching TRBD1 (6 bases). The sequence was obtained from a man in his fifties in good health. The CDR3 is CASSTLGGHEAFF. DNA for the CDR3: TGTGCCAGCAGCACCCTGGGGGGGCATGAAGCTTTCTTT.